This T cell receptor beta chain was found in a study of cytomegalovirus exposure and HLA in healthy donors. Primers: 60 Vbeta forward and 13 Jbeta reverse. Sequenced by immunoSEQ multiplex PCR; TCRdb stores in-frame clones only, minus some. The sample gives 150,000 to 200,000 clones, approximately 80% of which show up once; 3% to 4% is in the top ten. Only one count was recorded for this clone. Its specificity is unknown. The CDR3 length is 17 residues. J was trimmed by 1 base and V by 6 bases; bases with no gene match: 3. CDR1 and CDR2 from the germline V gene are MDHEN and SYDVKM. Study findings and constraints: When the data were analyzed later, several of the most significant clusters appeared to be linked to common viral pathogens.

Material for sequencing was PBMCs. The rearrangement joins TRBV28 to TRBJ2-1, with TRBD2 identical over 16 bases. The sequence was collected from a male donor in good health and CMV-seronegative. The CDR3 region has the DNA TGTGCCAGCAGGGGACTAGCGGGAGGGACTTCCTACAATGAGCAGTTCTTC. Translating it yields CASRGLAGGTSYNEQFF.